The clone carrying this T cell receptor (beta chain) was seen only a few times. What it binds is unknown. This entry belongs to a study of cytomegalovirus exposure and HLA in healthy donors. Background on the study: A data release that came early held approximately 85 million unique TCRs from HLA-typed donors. General observations from the study: Approximately 17,000 TCR beta sequences were associated with HLA alleles at 0.05 false discovery rate in a later analysis. Overall, approximately 150 TCR beta chains were annotated as cytomegalovirus-associated. The dataset shows that most TCR sequences were rare, while some public TCRs occurred in many donors.

PCR employed 60 Vbeta and 13 Jbeta primers. The method was immunoSEQ multiplex PCR; TCRdb's version includes in-frame clones alone and lacks a portion of them. In the table there are some 150,000 clones, roughly 80% of which are singletons. The length of the CDR3 is 16 residues. Germline V gene sequence: CDR1 LGHNA, CDR2 YNFKEQ. With 0 bases removed from V and 6 bases from J, the gap between germline ends came to 15 bases. The rearrangement uses TRBV4-2 and TRBJ2-4, with D tentatively TRBD2 (5 bases). Sequenced input: PBMCs. The clonotype comes from a man aged 40-49 years in good health and CMV-seronegative. Here the CDR3 DNA reads TGTGCCAGCAGCCAAGATCTAGCCTTAGCCGGAAACATTCAGTACTTC. Protein: CASSQDLALAGNIQYF.